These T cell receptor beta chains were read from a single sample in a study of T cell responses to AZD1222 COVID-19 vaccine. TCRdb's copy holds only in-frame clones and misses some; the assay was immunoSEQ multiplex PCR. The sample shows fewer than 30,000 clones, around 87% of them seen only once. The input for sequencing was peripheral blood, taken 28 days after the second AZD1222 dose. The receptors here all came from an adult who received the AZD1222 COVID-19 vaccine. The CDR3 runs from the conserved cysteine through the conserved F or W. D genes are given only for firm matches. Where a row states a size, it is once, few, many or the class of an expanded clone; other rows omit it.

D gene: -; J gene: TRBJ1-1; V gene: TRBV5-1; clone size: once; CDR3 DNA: TGCGCCAGCAGCCCCCGGGACGTGGGGACTGAAGCTTTCTTT; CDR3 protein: CASSPRDVGTEAFF
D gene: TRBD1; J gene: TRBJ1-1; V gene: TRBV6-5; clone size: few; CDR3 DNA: TGTGCCAGCAGTACGGGACAGGCTACTGAAGCTTTCTTT; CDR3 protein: CASSTGQATEAFF
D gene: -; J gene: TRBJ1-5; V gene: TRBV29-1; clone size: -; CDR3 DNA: TGCAGCGTGGGGGACAGCAATCAGCCCCAGCATTTT; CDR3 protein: CSVGDSNQPQHF
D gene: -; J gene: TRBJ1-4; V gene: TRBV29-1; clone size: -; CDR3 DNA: TGCGCGGGGGGAGTAGATGAAAAACTGTTTTTT; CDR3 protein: CAGGVDEKLFF
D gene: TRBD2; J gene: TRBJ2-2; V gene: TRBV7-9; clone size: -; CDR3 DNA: TGTGCCAGCAGCTTACCAAGACCCGGGACTAGCTTAGACGGGGAGCTGTTTTTT; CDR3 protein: CASSLPRPGTSLDGELFF
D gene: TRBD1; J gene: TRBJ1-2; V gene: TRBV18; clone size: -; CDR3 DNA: TGTGCCAGCTCACCGGGACAGCAAAACTATGGCTACACCTTC; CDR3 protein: CASSPGQQNYGYTF
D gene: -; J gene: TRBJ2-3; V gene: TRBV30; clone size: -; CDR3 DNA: TGTGCCTGGAGTGTGGGGGTGGATACGCAGTATTTT; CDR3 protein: CAWSVGVDTQYF
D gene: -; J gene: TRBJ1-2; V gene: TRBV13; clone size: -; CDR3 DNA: TGTGCCAGCAGCCCAGACGGGGGCCAGAACTATGGCTACACCTTC; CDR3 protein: CASSPDGGQNYGYTF
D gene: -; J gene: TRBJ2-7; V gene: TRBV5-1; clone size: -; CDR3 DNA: TGCGCCAGCAGCAGAACTCGGTCCTACGAGCAGTACTTC; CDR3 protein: CASSRTRSYEQYF
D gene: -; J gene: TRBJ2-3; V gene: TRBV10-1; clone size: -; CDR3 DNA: TGCGCCAGCAGCGAAGCGGGCACAGATACGCAGTATTTT; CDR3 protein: CASSEAGTDTQYF
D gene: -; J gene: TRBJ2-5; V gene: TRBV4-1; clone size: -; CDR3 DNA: TGCGCCAGCAGCCAAGATTCCGGTGGGGTGATCCAGTACTTC; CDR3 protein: CASSQDSGGVIQYF
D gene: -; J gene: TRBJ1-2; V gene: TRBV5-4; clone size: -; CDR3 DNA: TGTGCCAGCAGCTTGAGCGGGGTACCCGGGGGCTACACCTTC; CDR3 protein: CASSLSGVPGGYTF
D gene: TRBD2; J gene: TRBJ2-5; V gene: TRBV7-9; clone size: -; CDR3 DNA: TGTGCCAGCAGCTTATTCCTAGCGGGACAAGAGACCCAGTACTTC; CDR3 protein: CASSLFLAGQETQYF
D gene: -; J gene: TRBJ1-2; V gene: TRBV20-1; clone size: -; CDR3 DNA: TGCAGTGCACCCGCCCTCTATGGCTACACCTTC; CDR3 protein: CSAPALYGYTF
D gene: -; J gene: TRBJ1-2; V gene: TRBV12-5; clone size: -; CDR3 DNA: TGTGCTAGTGCCTACGGAAGGGAAGCTGGCTACACCTTC; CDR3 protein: CASAYGREAGYTF